A single sample is the source of the 6 T cell receptor beta chains below, sequenced in a study of T cell responses to AZD1222 COVID-19 vaccine (dated by TCRdb to the early 2020s). The sample's time point label is to be understood as: baseline before first vaccination. The method was the immunoSEQ multiplex PCR assay. TCRdb carries this immuneACCESS record with in-frame sequences only. Its versions omit some clonotypes, under half of them owing to an unresolved V gene in the studies checked, with the rest unexplained. The sample table records about 170,000 clones; 85% to 90% of these occur just once. The leading ten clones occupy roughly 1.7% of the sample. Sequencing used peripheral blood, obtained on day 0 of AZD1222 vaccination. These receptors were collected from an adult in good health.

CDR3: CASSSQGVNTEAFF. For the CDR3, the DNA is TGTGCCAGCAGCTCACAGGGAGTGAACACTGAAGCTTTCTTT. The chain carries TRBV7-8 and TRBJ1-1; D is perhaps TRBD1 (6 bases). With 4 bases removed from V and 0 bases from J, the gap between germline ends came to 9 bases. Germline lookup yields CDR1 SGHVS and CDR2 FQNEAQ. The CDR3 runs to 14 residues.

The chain couples TRBV4-3 to TRBJ2-2, with D perhaps TRBD1 (6 bases). The V end lost 2 bases, the J end lost 6 bases, and 10 bases lay between the germline ends. The CDR3 loop spans 14 amino acids. CDR1 and CDR2 (germline): LGHNA, YSLEER. The CDR3, as DNA: TGCGCCAGCAGCCAAAACAGGGCCCCCGGGGAGCTGTTTTTT. Translated: CASSQNRAPGELFF.

The chain carries TRBV7-9 and TRBJ2-2, with D perhaps TRBD2 (6 bases). Trimming took off 6 bases at V and 4 bases at J, with 15 bases between the two ends. The CDR3 is 15 amino acids. Germline values: CDR1 SEHNR, CDR2 FQNEAQ (reference sequence). The CDR3 protein is CASRRPGDLTGELFF. DNA for the CDR3: TGTGCCAGCAGGCGACCGGGAGACCTCACCGGGGAGCTGTTTTTT.

This chain joins TRBV19 and TRBJ1-6; 9 positions match TRBD1. The CDR3 length is 14 residues. Germline CDR1 is LNHDA and CDR2 is SQIVND (reference sequence). The junction had 6 bases not matched to a gene; V was cut back by 6 bases and J by 9 bases. CDR3 bases: TGTGCCAGTAGGTCGGGACAGGGAGGTTCACCCCTCCACTTT. It translates to CASRSGQGGSPLHF.

The chain links TRBV7-2 to TRBJ2-1, with 14 nucleotides matching TRBD2. The CDR3 is made up of 16 amino acids. Germline CDR1 is SGHTA and CDR2 is FQGNSA. Trimming removed 5 bases from V and 9 bases from J; junction bases left unmatched: 9. This CDR3 reads CASSPPGLAGVSEQFF. The CDR3 nucleotides are TGTGCCAGCAGCCCCCCGGGACTAGCGGGAGTGAGTGAGCAGTTCTTC. Using reference TRBV7-2 and TRBJ2-1 for the parts outside the CDR3, the full variable domain is GAGVSQSPSNKVTEKGKDVELRCDPISGHTALYWYRQSLGQGLEFLIYFQGNSAPDKSGLPSDRFSAERTGGSVSTLTIQRTQQEDSAVYLCASSPPGLAGVSEQFFGPGTRLTVL.

This clone has only a few counts. CDR3 DNA sequence: TGCGCCAGCAGCCAAGAGGGGGGAGATGAGCAGTTCTTC. Protein product: CASSQEGGDEQFF. V usage is TRBV4-1 and J usage is TRBJ2-1; D possibly corresponds to TRBD2 (6 bases). Germline CDR1 is MGHRA and CDR2 is YSYEKL. This CDR3 is built from 13 residues. The ends were cut back, 0 bases at V and 8 bases at J, with 8 bases in the middle.